This T cell receptor (beta chain) was captured in a study of graft-versus-host responses after intestinal transplantation. Study conclusions and caveats: Some patients had graft-donor T cell macrochimerism, and their allografts showed high graft-versus-host to host-versus-graft clonal ratios. Analysis identified GvH clones in recipient marrow, with some appearing first in ileum or blood.

Sequencing was performed with immunoSEQ multiplex PCR; in TCRdb, only in-frame clones are kept and a portion is missing. The top ten clones hold more than 0.3% of a sample with around 64,000 clones, 85% to 95% of them seen once. Germline V gene lookup returns CDR1 SGHRS and CDR2 YFSETQ. The V end was cut by 4 bases, the J end by 4 bases, with 18 bases between. CDR3 length: 15 residues. In the case of this clone: Its antigen is unidentified.

The sequence derives from a human donor who was the organ donor for an intestinal transplant. This rearrangement joins TRBV5-1 to TRBJ2-7; possible D gene TRBD2, 7 bases. Sequences were derived from unstimulated CD4+ T cells sorted from spleen or lymph node cells, sampled before transplant. CDR3 sequence reads: CASSRAGGPSYEQYF. As DNA, the CDR3 is TGCGCCAGCAGCCGAGCCGGGGGGCCGAGTTACGAGCAGTACTTC. Combining the CDR3 with reference TRBV5-1 and TRBJ2-7 gives the whole variable domain KAGVTQTPRYLIKTRGQQVTLSCSPISGHRSVSWYQQTPGQGLQFLFEYFSETQRNKGNFPGRFSGRQFSNSRSEMNVSTLELGDSALYLCASSRAGGPSYEQYFGPGTRLTVT.